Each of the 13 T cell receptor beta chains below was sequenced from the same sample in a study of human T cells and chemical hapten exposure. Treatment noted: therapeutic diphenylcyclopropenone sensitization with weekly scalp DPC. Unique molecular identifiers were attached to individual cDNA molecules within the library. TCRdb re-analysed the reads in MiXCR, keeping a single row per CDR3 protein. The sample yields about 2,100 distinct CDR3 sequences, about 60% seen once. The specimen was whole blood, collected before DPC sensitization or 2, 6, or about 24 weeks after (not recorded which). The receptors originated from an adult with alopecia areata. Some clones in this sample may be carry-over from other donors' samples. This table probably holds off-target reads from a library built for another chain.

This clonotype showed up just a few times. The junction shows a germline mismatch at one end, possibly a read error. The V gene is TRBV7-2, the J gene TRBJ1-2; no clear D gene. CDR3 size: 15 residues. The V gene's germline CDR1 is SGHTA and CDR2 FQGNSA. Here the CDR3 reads CASSIALGNHYGYTF. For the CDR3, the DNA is TGTGCCAGCAGCATAGCCCTGGGAAACCACTATGGCTACACCTTC.

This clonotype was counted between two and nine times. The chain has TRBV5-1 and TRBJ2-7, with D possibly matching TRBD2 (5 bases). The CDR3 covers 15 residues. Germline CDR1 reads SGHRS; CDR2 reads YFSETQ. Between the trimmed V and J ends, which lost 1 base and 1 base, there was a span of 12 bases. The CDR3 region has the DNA TGCGCCAGCAGCTTGCCAGACTACGTATCCTACGAGCAGTACTTC. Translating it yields CASSLPDYVSYEQYF.

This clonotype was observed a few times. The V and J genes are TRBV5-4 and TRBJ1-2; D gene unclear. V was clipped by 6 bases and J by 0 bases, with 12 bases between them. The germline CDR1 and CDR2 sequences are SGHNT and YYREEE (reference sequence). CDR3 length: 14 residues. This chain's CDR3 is CASTPITANYGYTF. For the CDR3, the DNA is TGTGCCAGCACCCCGATTACAGCTAACTATGGCTACACCTTC.

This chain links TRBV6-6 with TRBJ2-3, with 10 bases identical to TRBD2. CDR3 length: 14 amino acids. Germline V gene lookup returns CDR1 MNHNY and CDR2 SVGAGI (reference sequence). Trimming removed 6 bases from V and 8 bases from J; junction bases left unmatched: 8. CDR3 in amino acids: CASSPSGSRGTQYF. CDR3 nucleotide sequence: TGTGCCAGCAGCCCTAGCGGGAGCCGCGGTACGCAGTATTTT.

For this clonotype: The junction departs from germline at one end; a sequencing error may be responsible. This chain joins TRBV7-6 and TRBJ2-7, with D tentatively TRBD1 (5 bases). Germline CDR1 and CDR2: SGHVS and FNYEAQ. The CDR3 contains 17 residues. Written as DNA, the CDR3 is TGTGCCAGCAGCATAGCCTCAGGGCCGAGGAGCTCCTACGAGCAGTACTTC. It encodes CASSIASGPRSSYEQYF. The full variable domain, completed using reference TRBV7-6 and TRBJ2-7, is GAGVSQSPRYKVTKRGQDVALRCDPISGHVSLYWYRQALGQGPEFLTYFNYEAQQDKSGLPNDRFSAERPEGSISTLTIQRTEQRDSAMYRCASSIASGPRSSYEQYFGPGTRLTVT.

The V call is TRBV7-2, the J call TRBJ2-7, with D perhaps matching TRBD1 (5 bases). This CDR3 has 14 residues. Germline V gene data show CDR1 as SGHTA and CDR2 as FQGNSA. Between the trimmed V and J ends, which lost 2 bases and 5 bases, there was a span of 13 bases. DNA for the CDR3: TGTGCCAGCAGCTTATTCCAGGGTACAGACGAGCAGTACTTC. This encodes CASSLFQGTDEQYF.

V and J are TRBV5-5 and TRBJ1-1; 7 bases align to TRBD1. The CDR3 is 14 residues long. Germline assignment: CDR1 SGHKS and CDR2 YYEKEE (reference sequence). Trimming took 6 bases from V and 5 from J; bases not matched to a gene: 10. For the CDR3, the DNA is TGTGCCAGCACCTCAGGGGGGAGGCGAACTGAAGCTTTCTTT. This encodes CASTSGGRRTEAFF.

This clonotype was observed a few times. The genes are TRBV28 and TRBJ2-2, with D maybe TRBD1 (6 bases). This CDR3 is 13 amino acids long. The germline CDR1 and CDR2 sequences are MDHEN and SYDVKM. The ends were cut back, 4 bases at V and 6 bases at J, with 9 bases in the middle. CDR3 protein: CASSYGTSGELFF. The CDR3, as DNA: TGTGCCAGCAGTTACGGGACATCCGGGGAGCTGTTTTTT.

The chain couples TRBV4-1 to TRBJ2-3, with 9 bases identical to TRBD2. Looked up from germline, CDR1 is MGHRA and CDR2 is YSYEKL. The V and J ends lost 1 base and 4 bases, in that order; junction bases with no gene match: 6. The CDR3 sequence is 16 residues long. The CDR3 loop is CASSQAAGGGADTQYF. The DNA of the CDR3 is TGCGCCAGCAGCCAAGCGGCGGGAGGGGGAGCAGATACGCAGTATTTT.

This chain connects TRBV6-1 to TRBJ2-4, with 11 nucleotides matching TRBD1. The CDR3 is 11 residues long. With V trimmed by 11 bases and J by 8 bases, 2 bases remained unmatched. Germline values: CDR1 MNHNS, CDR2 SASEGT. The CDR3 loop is CAGGQGDIQYF. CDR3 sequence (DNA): TGTGCCGGGGGACAGGGGGACATTCAGTACTTC.

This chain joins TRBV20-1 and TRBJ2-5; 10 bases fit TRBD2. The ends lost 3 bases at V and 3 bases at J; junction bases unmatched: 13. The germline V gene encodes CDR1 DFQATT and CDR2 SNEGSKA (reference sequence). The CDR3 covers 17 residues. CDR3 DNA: TGCAGTGCTAGCGGTCAGGTAGTAGCGGGAGGTAAAGAGACCCAGTACTTC. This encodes CSASGQVVAGGKETQYF.

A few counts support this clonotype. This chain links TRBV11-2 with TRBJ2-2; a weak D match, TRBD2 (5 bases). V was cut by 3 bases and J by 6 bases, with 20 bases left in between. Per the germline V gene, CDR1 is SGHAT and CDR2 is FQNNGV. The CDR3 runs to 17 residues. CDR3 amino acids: CASSFSLRRAVPGELFF. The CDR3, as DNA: TGTGCCAGCAGCTTTTCGTTGAGGCGAGCGGTCCCCGGGGAGCTGTTTTTT.

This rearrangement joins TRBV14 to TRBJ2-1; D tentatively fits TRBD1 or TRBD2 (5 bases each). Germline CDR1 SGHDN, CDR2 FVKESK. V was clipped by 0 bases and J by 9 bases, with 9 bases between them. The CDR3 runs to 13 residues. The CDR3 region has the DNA TGTGCCAGCAGCCAAGATGTAGGGACTGAGCAGTTCTTC. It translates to CASSQDVGTEQFF.